Listed below are T cell receptor beta chains from one sample, sequenced in a study of T cell responses to AZD1222 COVID-19 vaccine. The data were produced by immunoSEQ multiplex PCR, yet TCRdb's version contains in-frame clones alone and is incomplete. The sample has 120,000 to 150,000 clones; around 93% are singletons. The source was peripheral blood, collected on day 0 of AZD1222 vaccination. The receptors stem from an adult in good health. The CDR3 runs from the conserved cysteine through the conserved F or W. The order of the fields is D gene, V gene, clone size, J gene, CDR3 DNA, CDR3 protein. A D gene is named only where the DNA matches it firmly. Size tells how often a clone was seen (once, few, many) or the class of an expanded clone, and some rows leave it out.

D: .
V: TRBV9
size: .
J: TRBJ1-2
DNA: TGTGCCAGCAGCGGCTCTGGGGGACACGTCTATGGCTACACCTTC
CDR3: CASSGSGGHVYGYTF

D: .
V: TRBV10-3
size: .
J: TRBJ1-5
DNA: TGTGCCATCAGGACCGGGGAAAATCAGCCCCAGCATTTT
CDR3: CAIRTGENQPQHF

D: .
V: TRBV6-4
size: .
J: TRBJ1-3
DNA: TGTGCCAGCAGTACTGGAAACACCATATATTTT
CDR3: CASSTGNTIYF

D: TRBD1
V: TRBV9
size: .
J: TRBJ1-2
DNA: TGTGCCAGCAGCGTAGGTGTAGGGGACAGGGGTTTAAGGAACTATGGCTACACCTTC
CDR3: CASSVGVGDRGLRNYGYTF

D: TRBD1
V: TRBV6-5
size: .
J: TRBJ1-5
DNA: TGTGCCAGCACGGGACAGGGAAATCAGCCCCAGCATTTT
CDR3: CASTGQGNQPQHF

D: .
V: TRBV5-1
size: few
J: TRBJ2-7
DNA: TGCGCCAGCAGCTTGGCCCCGGAACAGATATCCTACGAGCAGTACTTC
CDR3: CASSLAPEQISYEQYF

D: TRBD1
V: TRBV18
size: .
J: TRBJ2-3
DNA: TGTGCCAGCACCCCAGTCAGACAGGGTACAGATACGCAGTATTTT
CDR3: CASTPVRQGTDTQYF

D: TRBD1
V: TRBV9
size: .
J: TRBJ2-1
DNA: TGTGCCAGCAGCGCCGACAGGGGCTCCTACAATGAGCAGTTCTTC
CDR3: CASSADRGSYNEQFF

D: TRBD1
V: TRBV18
size: once
J: TRBJ1-5
DNA: TGTGCCAGCTCGACAGGACAGGGGGTTGGCAATCAGCCCCAGCATTTT
CDR3: CASSTGQGVGNQPQHF

D: TRBD1
V: TRBV14
size: .
J: TRBJ2-7
DNA: TGTGCCAGCAGCCTGACAGGGTCCCACGAGCAGTACTTC
CDR3: CASSLTGSHEQYF

D: .
V: TRBV11-1
size: once
J: TRBJ1-6
DNA: TGTGCCAGCAGCCCCCGGGGAAAGGTACGCGATTCACCCCTCCACTTT
CDR3: CASSPRGKVRDSPLHF

D: .
V: TRBV29-1
size: .
J: TRBJ2-1
DNA: TGCAGCGTTGAAGGCGCAGGGAACTACAATGAGCAGTTCTTC
CDR3: CSVEGAGNYNEQFF

D: TRBD1
V: TRBV10-1
size: .
J: TRBJ1-1
DNA: TGCGCCAGCAGTGAGACCTACAGGGGCGGGGTAGCTTTCTTT
CDR3: CASSETYRGGVAFF

D: .
V: TRBV6-4
size: .
J: TRBJ1-2
DNA: TGTGCCAGCAGTGACGGGAACTATGGCTACACCTTC
CDR3: CASSDGNYGYTF

D: .
V: TRBV28
size: .
J: TRBJ1-1
DNA: TGTGCCAGCAGTTTGGCGCAAGAGGGAAGGACTGAAGCTTTCTTT
CDR3: CASSLAQEGRTEAFF

D: .
V: TRBV6-4
size: .
J: TRBJ1-2
DNA: TGTGCCAGCAGTGACTCGAGTAGGACGGGCTATGGCTACACCTTC
CDR3: CASSDSSRTGYGYTF

D: TRBD1
V: TRBV7-8
size: .
J: TRBJ2-7
DNA: TGTGCCAGCAGCTTTCGGGACAGGGGGTACGAGCAGTACTTC
CDR3: CASSFRDRGYEQYF

D: TRBD1
V: TRBV27
size: .
J: TRBJ1-2
DNA: TGTGCCAGCAGTTTATTCTTGAGACAGGGTGTTTTGGGTGGCTACACCTTC
CDR3: CASSLFLRQGVLGGYTF

D: .
V: TRBV5-1
size: .
J: TRBJ1-4
DNA: TGCGCCAGCAGCTCCCGGGACGTCGGGGAAAAACTGTTTTTT
CDR3: CASSSRDVGEKLFF

D: TRBD1
V: TRBV5-5
size: .
J: TRBJ2-5
DNA: TGTGCCAGCAGCCGACAGGGTGAGACCCAGTACTTC
CDR3: CASSRQGETQYF

D: .
V: TRBV11-3
size: once
J: TRBJ1-3
DNA: TGTGCCAGCAGCTTAGGAGGGCCAGATGTGCTTCAAAACACCATATATTTT
CDR3: CASSLGGPDVLQNTIYF

D: TRBD1
V: TRBV15
size: few
J: TRBJ1-2
DNA: TGTGCCACCAGCAGTGCCGGGACAGGGAGTAACTATGGCTACACCTTC
CDR3: CATSSAGTGSNYGYTF

D: .
V: TRBV7-3
size: .
J: TRBJ2-1
DNA: TGTGCCAGCAGCTTGGGCGGGGCGAAGAATGAGCAGTTCTTC
CDR3: CASSLGGAKNEQFF

D: .
V: TRBV29-1
size: .
J: TRBJ2-3
DNA: TGCAGCGTTGAGATGGGGGACCCTGAGGATACGCAGTATTTT
CDR3: CSVEMGDPEDTQYF

D: .
V: TRBV6-5
size: .
J: TRBJ1-6
DNA: TGTGCCAGCAGTAGACAGTATAATTCACCCCTCCACTTT
CDR3: CASSRQYNSPLHF

D: .
V: TRBV4-2
size: .
J: TRBJ2-7
DNA: TGTGCCAGCAGCCAAGTAGGGGGACCAGAATCCTACGAGCAGTACTTC
CDR3: CASSQVGGPESYEQYF

D: TRBD2
V: TRBV7-3
size: .
J: TRBJ2-3
DNA: TGTGCCAGCAGCTTAAATCGCGGGGGAGTGACAGATACGCAGTATTTT
CDR3: CASSLNRGGVTDTQYF

D: .
V: TRBV6-5
size: .
J: TRBJ1-1
DNA: TGTGCCAGCAGTTACTCGAGGTTCGGGGGGAACACTGAAGCTTTCTTT
CDR3: CASSYSRFGGNTEAFF

D: TRBD1
V: TRBV9
size: .
J: TRBJ2-1
DNA: TGTGCCAGCAGCCGCAGGGGGACGGGAAGTTACAATGAGCAGTTCTTC
CDR3: CASSRRGTGSYNEQFF

D: .
V: TRBV7-3
size: .
J: TRBJ2-2
DNA: TGTGCCAGCAGCTTACGCCCCACTCTAGCGCCGAACACCGGGGAGCTGTTTTTT
CDR3: CASSLRPTLAPNTGELFF

D: .
V: TRBV11-1
size: .
J: TRBJ1-1
DNA: TGTGCCAGCAGCTTAGGATCCGGCAGGAACACTGAAGCTTTCTTT
CDR3: CASSLGSGRNTEAFF

D: TRBD1
V: TRBV5-5
size: .
J: TRBJ1-2
DNA: TGTGCCAGCAGCTCCGGACAGGCCAACTATGGCTACACCTTC
CDR3: CASSSGQANYGYTF

D: TRBD2
V: TRBV5-1
size: .
J: TRBJ2-7
DNA: TGCGCCAGCAGCTACGGGACTAGCGACAGCTACGAGCAGTACTTC
CDR3: CASSYGTSDSYEQYF

D: .
V: TRBV5-6
size: .
J: TRBJ2-6
DNA: TGTGCCAGCTTCGGTCTCGAAGGGGCCAACGTCCTGACTTTC
CDR3: CASFGLEGANVLTF

D: .
V: TRBV18
size: .
J: TRBJ1-2
DNA: TGTGCCAGCTCACCCACCGGGAAACACTATGGCTACACCTTC
CDR3: CASSPTGKHYGYTF

D: .
V: TRBV7-9
size: once
J: TRBJ2-2
DNA: TGTGCCAGCAGCTCCCCGGGGACAAGGGCCGGGGAGCTGTTTTTT
CDR3: CASSSPGTRAGELFF

D: .
V: TRBV9
size: .
J: TRBJ2-1
DNA: TGTGCCAGCAGCGTAGGTCAGGGGACCTACAATGAGCAGTTCTTC
CDR3: CASSVGQGTYNEQFF

D: TRBD1
V: TRBV19
size: .
J: TRBJ1-4
DNA: TGTGCCAGTAGTCGGGGACAGGGGACGACTAATGAAAAACTGTTTTTT
CDR3: CASSRGQGTTNEKLFF

D: .
V: TRBV7-7
size: .
J: TRBJ2-5
DNA: TGTGCTAGCAGTCGGACGGGGCTATTGGGGGAGACCCAGTACTTC
CDR3: CASSRTGLLGETQYF

D: TRBD1
V: TRBV12-3/TRBV12-4
size: once
J: TRBJ1-2
DNA: TGTGCCAGCAGAAGAGACAGGGGCGAGGCCTTC
CDR3: CASRRDRGEAF

D: TRBD2
V: TRBV10-1
size: .
J: TRBJ2-3
DNA: TGCGCCAGCAGTGAGGGGGGGGTAGGACTCCACACAGATACGCAGTATTTT
CDR3: CASSEGGVGLHTDTQYF

D: .
V: TRBV6-6
size: .
J: TRBJ2-5
DNA: TGTGCCAGCAGTTACCTGGTCGGGGGCGGGGAGACCCAGTACTTC
CDR3: CASSYLVGGGETQYF

D: .
V: TRBV12-3/TRBV12-4
size: .
J: TRBJ1-1
DNA: TGTGCCAGCAGTCCTCAGACAGAGGCTGAAGCTTTCTTT
CDR3: CASSPQTEAEAFF

D: .
V: TRBV2
size: .
J: TRBJ1-6
DNA: TGTGCCAGCAGTGAAGCATTCACTACACCCCTCCACTTT
CDR3: CASSEAFTTPLHF

D: TRBD1
V: TRBV5-1
size: .
J: TRBJ2-2
DNA: TGCGCCACCCCGACAGGGTCCGGGGAGCTGTTTTTT
CDR3: CATPTGSGELFF

D: TRBD1
V: TRBV15
size: .
J: TRBJ2-6
DNA: TGTGCCACCAGCGAGGCAGGGGGTCTTTTCAACTCTGGGGCCAACGTCCTGACTTTC
CDR3: CATSEAGGLFNSGANVLTF

D: .
V: TRBV6-7
size: .
J: TRBJ1-1
DNA: TGTGCCAGCAGTTACTCATACAGCTGGGACACTGAAGCTTTCTTT
CDR3: CASSYSYSWDTEAFF

D: .
V: TRBV30
size: .
J: TRBJ1-5
DNA: TGTGCCTGGAGTCTGGCTCCGAGACAGCCCCAGCATTTT
CDR3: CAWSLAPRQPQHF

D: .
V: TRBV7-2
size: .
J: TRBJ2-7
DNA: TGTGCCAGCAGCTTTTACGGTGACGAGCAGTACTTC
CDR3: CASSFYGDEQYF

D: .
V: TRBV6-1
size: .
J: TRBJ1-5
DNA: TGTGCCAGCAGTGAAGCAGGGGGGAGGCGGCAGCCCCAGCATTTT
CDR3: CASSEAGGRRQPQHF

D: .
V: TRBV7-3
size: .
J: TRBJ1-1
DNA: TGTGCCAGCAGGTACGACCCGAACACTGAAGCTTTCTTT
CDR3: CASRYDPNTEAFF

D: TRBD2
V: TRBV7-9
size: .
J: TRBJ2-5
DNA: TGTGCCAGCAGCCGCGGGGAGAGCGGGAGGAGGGAGACCCAGTACTTC
CDR3: CASSRGESGRRETQYF

D: TRBD1
V: TRBV7-2
size: .
J: TRBJ1-2
DNA: TGTGCCAGCAGCTTCTCCGGGACAGGGGGCGGTTTTTATGGCTACACCTTC
CDR3: CASSFSGTGGGFYGYTF

D: .
V: TRBV30
size: .
J: TRBJ1-2
DNA: TGTGCCTGGAAGGGCAGGGGCTATGGCTACACCTTC
CDR3: CAWKGRGYGYTF

D: .
V: TRBV11-2
size: .
J: TRBJ1-1
DNA: TGTGCCAGCAGCTTTACGGGTAGGACTGAAGCTTTCTTT
CDR3: CASSFTGRTEAFF